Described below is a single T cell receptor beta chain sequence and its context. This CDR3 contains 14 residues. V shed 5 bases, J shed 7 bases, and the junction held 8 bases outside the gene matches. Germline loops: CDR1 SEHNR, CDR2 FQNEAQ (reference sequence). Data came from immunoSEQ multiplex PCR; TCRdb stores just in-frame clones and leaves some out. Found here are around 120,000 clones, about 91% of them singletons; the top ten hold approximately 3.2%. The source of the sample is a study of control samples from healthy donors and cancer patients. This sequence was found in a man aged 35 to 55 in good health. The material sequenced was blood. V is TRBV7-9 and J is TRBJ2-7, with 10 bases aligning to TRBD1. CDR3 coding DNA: TGTGCCAGCAGCGCCGGACAGGGGGTAGAAGAGCAGTACTTC. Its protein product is CASSAGQGVEEQYF. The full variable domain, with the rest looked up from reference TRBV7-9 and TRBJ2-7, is DTGVSQNPRHKITKRGQNVTFRCDPISEHNRLYWYRQTLGQGPEFLTYFQNEAQLEKSRLLSDRFSAERPKGSFSTLEIQRTEQGDSAMYLCASSAGQGVEEQYFGPGTRLTVT.